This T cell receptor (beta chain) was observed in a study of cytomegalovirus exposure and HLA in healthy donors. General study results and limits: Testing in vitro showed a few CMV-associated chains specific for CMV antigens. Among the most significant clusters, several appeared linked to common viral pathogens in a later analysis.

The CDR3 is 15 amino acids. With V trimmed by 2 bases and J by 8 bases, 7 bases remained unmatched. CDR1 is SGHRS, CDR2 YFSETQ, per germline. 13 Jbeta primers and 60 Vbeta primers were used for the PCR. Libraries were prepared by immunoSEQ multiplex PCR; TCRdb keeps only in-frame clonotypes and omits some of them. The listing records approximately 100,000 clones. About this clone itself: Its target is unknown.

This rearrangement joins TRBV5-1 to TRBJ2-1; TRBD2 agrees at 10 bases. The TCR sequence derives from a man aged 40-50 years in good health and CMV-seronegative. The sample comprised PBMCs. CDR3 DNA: TGCGCCAGCAGCTTACTAGCGGGAATGTCCTATGAGCAGTTCTTC. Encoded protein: CASSLLAGMSYEQFF.